Shown below are 2 T cell receptor beta chains from a single sample sequenced in a study of T cells in Graves' hyperthyroidism and ophthalmopathy. The CDR3 regions of TCR beta were amplified from RNA transcripts. When the TCR CDR3 underwent first-round RT-PCR, the HTBI primer set was used. From the multiplex PCR reads, TCRdb called clonotypes with MiXCR, one entry per CDR3 protein. The sample holds roughly 660,000 distinct CDR3 sequences, 17% seen once. Sequencing was carried out using blood. The receptors derive from a man aged 50-60 years with Graves' hyperthyroidism.

The chain recombines TRBV6-6 with TRBJ2-7; D not certain. The germline V gene has CDR1 MNHNY and CDR2 SVGAGI (reference sequence). This CDR3 spans 14 amino acids. The V and J ends lost 0 bases and 6 bases respectively, with 12 bases between them. The CDR3 here is CASSYSLGKSEQYF. The CDR3 region has the DNA TGTGCCAGCAGTTACTCGCTGGGGAAAAGCGAGCAGTACTTC.

This clonotype was detected many times. The chain couples TRBV7-8 to TRBJ1-2; 8 positions agree with TRBD1. After removal of 8 bases from V and 8 bases from J, the junction contained 13 bases not matched to a gene. The V gene's germline CDR1 is SGHVS and CDR2 FQNEAQ. The CDR3 runs 14 residues. As DNA, the CDR3 is TGTGCCAGCTTAAAAGGGGCAGGGGGCGACGGCTACACCTTC. It encodes CASLKGAGGDGYTF.